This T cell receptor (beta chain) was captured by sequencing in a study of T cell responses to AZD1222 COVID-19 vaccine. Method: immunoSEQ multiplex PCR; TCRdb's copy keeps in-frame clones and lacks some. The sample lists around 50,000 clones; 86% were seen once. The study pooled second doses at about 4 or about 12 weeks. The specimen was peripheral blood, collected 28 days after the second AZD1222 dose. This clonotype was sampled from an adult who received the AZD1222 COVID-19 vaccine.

The CDR3 spells CASNSGFRAQYF. CDR3 DNA: TGTGCCAGCAATTCTGGTTTTCGGGCCCAGTACTTC. V and J are TRBV12-3 or TRBV12-4 and TRBJ2-5; D is unclear. V gave up 7 bases and J gave up 9 bases, with 15 bases separating them. The length of the CDR3 is 12 residues.